These 14 T cell receptor beta chains share one sample of origin, sequenced in a study of glioma-infiltrating T cells. Amplification of TCR alpha and beta CDR3 regions from RNA used iRepertoire nested multiplex PCR. A single record per CDR3 protein comes from TCRdb applying MiXCR to the multiplex PCR reads. The repertoire holds a few hundred thousand distinct CDR3 sequences, with 41% as singletons. Sequenced material: glioma tissue, nonneoplastic brain tissue, or PBMCs (not recorded which). Receptors originate from a human donor with low-grade glioma or glioblastoma, undergoing nonglioma brain surgery, or in good health (not recorded which).

V usage is TRBV5-1 and J usage is TRBJ2-7, with 8 bases identical to TRBD1. Germline-derived CDR1 and CDR2 are SGHRS and YFSETQ. This CDR3 region has 14 residues. V dropped 3 bases and J dropped 5; count of bases not matched to a gene: 7. CDR3 protein: CASSWTGNHDEQYF. CDR3 coding DNA: TGCGCCAGCAGCTGGACAGGGAATCATGACGAGCAGTACTTC.

The J gene is TRBJ2-5, the V gene TRBV19; perhaps TRBD1 as D (5 bases). The germline CDR1 and CDR2 sequences are LNHDA and SQIVND (reference sequence). The CDR3 length is 14 residues. Trimming pared 5 bases from V and 5 bases from J, leaving 15 bases between. The CDR3 sequence: CASSPRQFSETQYF. CDR3 bases: TGTGCCAGTAGTCCCCGACAGTTTTCGGAGACCCAGTACTTC.

This clonotype came up many times. The V call is TRBV4-3, the J call TRBJ2-1; unclear D gene. Germline lookup yields CDR1 LGHNA and CDR2 YSLEER. CDR3 length: 16 residues. V was clipped by 0 bases and J by 1 base, with 10 bases between them. The CDR3 reads CASSQETGWSYNEQFF. CDR3 coding DNA: TGCGCCAGCAGCCAAGAAACCGGGTGGTCCTACAATGAGCAGTTCTTC.

This clonotype was counted between two and nine times. V usage is TRBV7-3 and J usage is TRBJ1-3; D is possibly TRBD1 (5 bases). Per germline, CDR1 SGHTA and CDR2 FQGTGA. V lost 6 bases, J lost 2 bases, and 8 bases lay in between. This CDR3 has 13 amino acids. The CDR3 region is CASSPGTGNTIYF. CDR3 coding DNA: TGTGCCAGCAGTCCAGGGACTGGAAACACCATATATTTT. Full variable domain (missing parts from reference TRBV7-3 and TRBJ1-3): GAGVSQTPSNKVTEKGKYVELRCDPISGHTALYWYRQSLGQGPEFLIYFQGTGAADDSGLPNDRFFAVRPEGSVSTLKIQRTERGDSAVYLCASSPGTGNTIYFGEGSWLTVV.

The table lists this clonotype with a few counts. This chain links TRBV20-1 with TRBJ2-7, with 9 positions matching TRBD2. The germline V gene has CDR1 DFQATT and CDR2 SNEGSKA (reference sequence). The CDR3 length is 14 residues. After removal of 5 bases from V and 3 bases from J, the junction contained 8 bases not matched to a gene. CDR3 bases: TGCAGTGCTCCTAGGACTAGCGCACACTACGAGCAGTACTTC. Its translation is CSAPRTSAHYEQYF.

As regards this clonotype: One base away lies a much larger clone, so this may be a sequencing read error. This chain uses TRBV15 with TRBJ2-1; TRBD2 might be the D (7 bases). The CDR3 has 14 amino acids. Germline V gene sequence: CDR1 LNHNV, CDR2 YYDKDF (reference sequence). DNA for the CDR3: TGTGCCGCCAGCAGAGTGAGGGGGGGCAATGAGCAGTTCTTC. Residues: CAASRVRGGNEQFF.

To note about this clonotype: At one end the junction does not follow the germline gene, possibly because of a read error. The V call is TRBV20-1, the J call TRBJ2-7; TRBD1 matches at 7 bases. Germline CDR1 and CDR2: DFQATT and SNEGSKA (reference sequence). This CDR3 is 14 amino acids long. CDR3 residues: CNARSSGGYGEQYF. As DNA, the CDR3 is TGCAATGCTAGATCATCAGGGGGATATGGGGAGCAGTACTTC.

The chain combines TRBV18 with TRBJ2-7, with D uncertain. CDR1 and CDR2 from the germline V gene are KGHSH and LQKENI. The CDR3 runs to 13 residues. V was shortened by 2 bases and J by 5 bases, with 10 bases between the two germline ends. The CDR3 DNA sequence: TGTGCCAGCTCACCAGGGCTTTCGGACGAGCAGTACTTC. It encodes CASSPGLSDEQYF.

V and J are TRBV11-2 and TRBJ2-3, with 14 bases lining up with TRBD2. V gave up 4 bases and J gave up 6 bases; unmatched junction bases: 6. Looked up from germline, CDR1 is SGHAT and CDR2 is FQNNGV. The CDR3 covers 16 residues. The CDR3 DNA is TGTGCCAGCAGCTCGGGACTAGCGGGAGCGAGGGATACGCAGTATTTT. This sequence encodes CASSSGLAGARDTQYF.

Worth noting for this clonotype: This may arise from a read error, as a much more abundant clone is one base away. V is TRBV27 and J is TRBJ2-3; tentatively, D is TRBD2 (6 bases). The germline V gene encodes CDR1 MNHEY and CDR2 SMNVEV (reference sequence). The CDR3 covers 14 residues. The CDR3 loop reads CASIEVAATGTQYF. In nucleotides, the CDR3 is TGTGCCAGCATTGAGGTAGCGGCCACAGGTACGCAGTATTTT.

The rearrangement joins TRBV24-1 to TRBJ2-1; 10 bases align to TRBD2. CDR3 length equals 14 residues. Germline assignment: CDR1 KGHDR and CDR2 SFDVKD. The V segment lost 4 bases and the J segment 7 bases; nucleotides outside the gene matches: 3. The CDR3 DNA follows: TGTGCCACCAGTGAAGCGGGAGGGGGGAATGAGCAGTTCTTC. This translates into CATSEAGGGNEQFF.

This clonotype was detected once. This may arise from a read error, as a much more abundant clone is one base away. The CDR3 here is CASSPPTGLHEQYF. The CDR3 coding sequence is TGTGCCAGCAGTCCGCCGACAGGGCTGCATGAGCAGTACTTC. The chain couples TRBV28 to TRBJ2-7; 7 nucleotides line up with TRBD1. V shed 5 bases and J 7 bases; nucleotides not matched to a gene: 11. There are 14 residues in the CDR3. CDR1 is MDHEN and CDR2 is SYDVKM in the germline V gene.

The chain is built from TRBV29-1 and TRBJ1-1; possibly TRBD1 for D (5 bases). Germline V lookup: CDR1 SQVTM, CDR2 ANQGSEA. V lost 0 bases, J lost 8 bases, and 16 bases lay in between. The CDR3 extends over 14 amino acids. CDR3 DNA sequence: TGCAGCGTTGAAGATAGCCCTCGGGGCAGGGAAGCTTTCTTT. This sequence encodes CSVEDSPRGREAFF.

The genes are TRBV28 and TRBJ1-2; D is ambiguous. The CDR3 contains 12 residues. Germline assignment: CDR1 MDHEN and CDR2 SYDVKM. With 7 bases removed from V and 4 bases from J, the gap between germline ends came to 10 bases. The CDR3 sequence is CASTWGSYGYTF. The CDR3 nucleotides read TGTGCCAGCACTTGGGGTAGCTATGGCTACACCTTC.